A selection of T cell receptor beta chains follows, all from one sample in a study of T cell responses to AZD1222 COVID-19 vaccine. The assay was immunoSEQ multiplex PCR, and TCRdb's table has in-frame clones only and misses some. The table shows 100,000 to 150,000 clones, with roughly 90% occurring only once. Sequencing was performed on peripheral blood, taken 28 days after the second AZD1222 dose. The origin of the receptors is an adult who received the AZD1222 COVID-19 vaccine. Both conserved end residues are part of each CDR3. Fields, in order: clone size, J gene, D gene, V gene, CDR3 protein, CDR3 DNA. D genes are given only for firm matches. Part of the rows lack a size; the others show once, few, many or a class for expanded clones.

size: -; J: TRBJ2-6; D: -; V: TRBV14; CDR3: CASSHRDLDVLTF; DNA: TGTGCCAGCAGCCACCGGGACCTTGACGTCCTGACTTTC
size: few; J: TRBJ2-7; D: -; V: TRBV15; CDR3: CATSRELAREQYF; DNA: TGTGCCACCAGCAGAGAACTAGCTCGCGAGCAGTACTTC
size: -; J: TRBJ2-3; D: -; V: TRBV24-1; CDR3: CATSGPGAADTQYF; DNA: TGTGCCACCAGTGGCCCGGGGGCAGCAGATACGCAGTATTTT
size: -; J: TRBJ1-2; D: -; V: TRBV5-1; CDR3: CASAFERTDNYGYTF; DNA: TGCGCCAGCGCTTTCGAAAGGACAGATAACTATGGCTACACCTTC
size: -; J: TRBJ2-3; D: TRBD2; V: TRBV27; CDR3: CASSPGTSGRIWDTQYF; DNA: TGTGCCAGCAGTCCCGGGACTAGCGGGAGGATCTGGGATACGCAGTATTTT
size: -; J: TRBJ2-3; D: TRBD2; V: TRBV5-4; CDR3: CASSLLLAGSTDTQYF; DNA: TGTGCCAGCAGCTTGTTACTAGCGGGGAGCACAGATACGCAGTATTTT
size: -; J: TRBJ1-4; D: TRBD1; V: TRBV2; CDR3: CASSLGGTGDEKLFF; DNA: TGTGCCAGCAGCCTGGGGGGGACAGGGGATGAAAAACTGTTTTTT
size: -; J: TRBJ1-5; D: TRBD1; V: TRBV24-1; CDR3: CATSETTTGIRNQPQHF; DNA: TGTGCCACCAGTGAGACAACGACAGGGATTCGCAATCAGCCCCAGCATTTT
size: -; J: TRBJ2-2; D: -; V: TRBV5-1; CDR3: CASSLRGASNTGELFF; DNA: TGCGCCAGCAGCTTGCGGGGAGCATCGAACACCGGGGAGCTGTTTTTT
size: -; J: TRBJ1-5; D: -; V: TRBV2; CDR3: CASSGGRGDQPQHF; DNA: TGTGCCAGCAGTGGAGGACGGGGGGATCAGCCCCAGCATTTT